This TCR beta chain was captured by sequencing in a study of T cell responses to AZD1222 COVID-19 vaccine (dated by TCRdb to about 2021). Context from the whole study: TCR sequencing covered over 230 trial participants: about 210 given two doses of AZD1222 and approximately 26 given two doses of MenACWY control vaccine. Enrollment into the trials was organized by age into subgroups of 18-55, 56-69 and 70-plus years, and those subgroups contained about 160, 30 and 59 TCR-sequenced participants, respectively. Points the paper makes about the study in general: The whole spike protein was spanned by vaccine-associated CD4 TCRs, and dominant responses were seen in regions 160-218 and 743-854. Spike-specific TCR breadth and depth rose significantly after two AZD1222 doses compared with day 0 and with MenACWY recipients. Participants were mostly white British and included more females than males, and it was suggested by the authors that clonal diversity may have been underestimated. Because no day 14 peak-response samples were available, the repertoires could be characterized only after the peak T cell response. In the small 56-69-year group, the increase in depth fell short of significance, most likely because of low power. Only five or six AZD1222 recipients were SARS-CoV-2 seropositive at baseline, limiting conclusions about previously exposed vaccinees. Reportedly, almost half of the unique spike-specific TCRs recognized epitopes lying outside the regions that are mutated in the B.1.351 and B.1.1.7 variants.

For this clone: Its target antigen remains unknown. It has no much larger one-base neighbor in the sample; base qualities were not kept.

The sample's time point, from its label and the paper: about 28 days (+/-7) after the second vaccine dose. AZD1222 recipients whose second dose came at about 4 weeks and those whose second dose came at about 12 weeks were combined into one group, since spike-specific TCR depth and breadth did not differ between the two schedules. Vaccinee samples were obtained from the UK trials COV001 and COV002, which included a single-blind randomized controlled phase 2/3 trial of AZD1222 (ChAdOx1 nCoV-19) in healthy adults. Trial participant PBMC samples were collected at day 0 and day 28 after the second dose for TCRbeta chain sequencing. Based on the germline V gene, the CDR1 and CDR2 sequences are SGHVS and FQNEAQ. Trimmed from V: 2 bases; trimmed from J: 5 bases; junction bases lacking a gene match: 5. Reading from cysteine to phenylalanine, the CDR3 counts 14 amino acids. CDR3 DNA only is kept here, 42 bases in frame from base 1.

The CDR3 regions of human TCRbeta chains were analyzed by immunosequencing. The study's own analysis went as follows. Repertoire TCRs were matched against a reference library of SARS-CoV-2-specific TCRs generated with the MIRA antigen-specificity platform. Breadth was defined as the fraction of unique TCRs that were SARS-CoV-2-associated. Depth was defined as the fraction of total T cells that were SARS-CoV-2-associated. Each spike-specific TCR was assigned to its reactive spike region and to a CD4 or CD8 class using the MIRA data. Log10-transformed breadth and depth values were compared by one-way ANOVA with Sidak's multiple comparisons tests. TCRdb retrieved this table from immuneACCESS and kept in-frame rearrangements only. Not all clones are present; in checked studies, unresolved V genes account for under half, and no reason is known for the remainder. The DNA gave D and trimming, while V, J and clone size come from that table. Counted in this sample were 100,000 or so clones; around 84% of them appeared once. Jointly, the top ten make up 5.6% of the sample.

This chain joins TRBV7-8 to TRBJ1-1; 7 nucleotides in the junction match TRBD1. The receptor was derived from an adult who received the AZD1222 COVID-19 vaccine. The specimen was peripheral blood, collected 28 days after the second AZD1222 dose. The CDR3 reads as follows: CASSLYDRVTEAFF. The DNA reads TGTGCCAGCAGCTTATACGACAGGGTGACTGAAGCTTTCTTT.